This TCR beta chain was sequenced during a study of identical twins. The study's findings and limits: High-abundance cord blood beta clonotypes had fewer insertions; memory repertoires showed none.

Healthy Caucasians were all of the donors. The germline V gene has CDR1 SQVTM and CDR2 ANQGSEA. Trimming removed 3 bases at V and 6 bases at J, with 11 bases between. There are 13 residues in the CDR3. This clonotype was detected many times. As yet, its antigen is unknown. Carrying unique molecular identifiers, the cDNA also gained a universal primer site through template switching. TCRdb re-analysed the 5' RACE reads in MiXCR, keeping a single row per CDR3 protein. The table includes approximately 670,000 distinct CDR3 sequences, roughly 6.2% detected once. This receptor was identified in a man aged 18 to 29 in good health. The chain is built from TRBV29-1 and TRBJ2-2; TRBD1 might be the D (6 bases). Sequenced sample: naive T cells sorted from blood. The CDR3 spells CSVDRGSAGELFF. Written as DNA, the CDR3 is TGCAGCGTTGACAGGGGCTCCGCCGGGGAGCTGTTTTTT.